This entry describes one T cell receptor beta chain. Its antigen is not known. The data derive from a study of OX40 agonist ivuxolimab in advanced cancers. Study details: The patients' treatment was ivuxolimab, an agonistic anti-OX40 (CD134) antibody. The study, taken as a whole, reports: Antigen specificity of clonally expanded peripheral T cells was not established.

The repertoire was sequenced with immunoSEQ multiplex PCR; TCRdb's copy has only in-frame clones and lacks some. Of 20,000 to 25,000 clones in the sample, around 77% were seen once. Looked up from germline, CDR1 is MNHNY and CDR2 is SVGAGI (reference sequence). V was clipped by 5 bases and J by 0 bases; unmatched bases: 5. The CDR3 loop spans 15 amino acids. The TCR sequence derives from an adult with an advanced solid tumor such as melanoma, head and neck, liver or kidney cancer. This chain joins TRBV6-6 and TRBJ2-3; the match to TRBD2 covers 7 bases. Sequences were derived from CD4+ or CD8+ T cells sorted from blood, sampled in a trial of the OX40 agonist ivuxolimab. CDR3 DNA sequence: TGTGCCAGCAGTCCTAGCGGATATAGCACAGATACGCAGTATTTT. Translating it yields CASSPSGYSTDTQYF.